The 5 T cell receptor beta chains reported below all come from one sample, sequenced in a study of blood T cell repertoires in COVID-19. Generated by immunoSEQ multiplex PCR, the TCRdb table keeps only in-frame clones and is missing some. The sample holds more than 45,000 clones, approximately 90% seen once. Sample: peripheral blood. These receptors all come from a woman over 75 with COVID-19, enrolled during active disease.

The chain has TRBV5-1 and TRBJ1-1; D possibly corresponds to TRBD1 (6 bases). The V gene's germline CDR1 is SGHRS and CDR2 YFSETQ. The CDR3 covers 16 residues. V lost 4 bases, J lost 1 base, and 17 bases lay in between. In DNA, the CDR3 is TGCGCCAGCAGCCTTTCACAGGGTGCGGGGAACACTGAAGCTTTCTTT. It is translated as CASSLSQGAGNTEAFF.

This clone was recorded only once. The chain joins TRBV3-1 (or the pseudogene TRBV3-2) to TRBJ1-3, with D unclear. The CDR3 is 14 residues long. Trimming pared 4 bases from V and 4 bases from J, leaving 11 bases between. Germline V gene sequence: CDR1 LGHDT, CDR2 YNNKEL (reference sequence). The CDR3, as DNA: TGTGCCAGCAGCCCGATTCTGGGCGGAAACACCATATATTTT. It translates to CASSPILGGNTIYF.

The chain is built from TRBV6-5 and TRBJ2-3, with TRBD1 matching 9 bases. The trim removed 5 bases at V and 1 base at J, leaving 4 bases unmatched. In germline, CDR1 is MNHEY, CDR2 SVGAGI. The CDR3 covers 15 residues. CDR3 sequence reads: CASSLRTGGTDTQYF. The CDR3 nucleotides are TGTGCCAGCAGTCTCCGGACAGGGGGCACAGATACGCAGTATTTT.

The genes are TRBV9 and TRBJ2-3; 7 bases are shared with TRBD1. Per germline, CDR1 SGDLS and CDR2 YYNGEE. The CDR3 runs to 17 residues. J was trimmed by 9 bases and V by 3 bases; bases with no gene match: 19. In DNA, the CDR3 is TGTGCCAGCAGCGACTCGAGACAGGGTATCCCCCCTAGGACGCAGTATTTT. It is translated as CASSDSRQGIPPRTQYF. Based on the CDR3 plus reference TRBV9 and TRBJ2-3, the full variable domain is DSGVTQTPKHLITATGQRVTLRCSPRSGDLSVYWYQQSLDQGLQFLIQYYNGEERAKGNILERFSAQQFPDLHSELNLSSLELGDSALYFCASSDSRQGIPPRTQYFGPGTRLTVL.

The genes are TRBV27 and TRBJ1-1; the D is unclear. CDR1 and CDR2 (germline): MNHEY, SMNVEV (reference sequence). The CDR3 is 13 residues long. The V gene lost 3 bases and the J gene lost 1 base, with 6 bases spanning the gap. CDR3 region: CASSFGGNTEAFF. The CDR3 nucleotides read TGTGCCAGCAGTTTTGGAGGGAACACTGAAGCTTTCTTT.